The 30 T cell receptor beta chains in this list originate from one sample, sequenced in a study of molecular identifiers for immune sequencing clone quantification. MiXCR was run by TCRdb on the PCR reads, yielding one entry per CDR3 protein. Counted here are about 630,000 distinct CDR3 sequences, approximately 24% occurring once; the ten biggest clones make up approximately 0.75%. The material sequenced was naive CD8+ T cells from blood, with Jurkat cell RNA spiked in. The sample's subset: FACS-sorted CD8+CD4-CCR7+CD45RA+ naive T cells. The receptors were gathered from a human donor in good health. Some libraries in this study had Jurkat cell RNA spiked in.

The rearrangement links TRBV28 to TRBJ1-1; no firm D call. Germline V gene sequence: CDR1 MDHEN, CDR2 SYDVKM. V gave up 3 bases and J gave up 7 bases, with 21 bases separating them. The CDR3 extends over 16 amino acids. The CDR3 reads CASSFPLVEDPLEAFF. The CDR3 DNA reads as TGTGCCAGCAGTTTCCCCCTCGTGGAGGACCCACTTGAAGCTTTCTTT.

The gene calls are TRBV19 and TRBJ1-4; D remains unclear. CDR3 length: 12 amino acids. V was pared by 3 bases and J by 8 bases, with 7 bases between. Germline CDR1 reads LNHDA; CDR2 reads SQIVND (reference sequence). CDR3 DNA sequence: TGTGCCAGTAGTATTTTTGGCGAAAAACTGTTTTTT. It translates to CASSIFGEKLFF.

This clonotype was detected many times. The chain employs TRBV4-3 and TRBJ2-1; D uncertain. In germline, CDR1 is LGHNA, CDR2 YSLEER. The CDR3 covers 15 residues. V lost 0 bases to trimming and J lost 4 bases, with 10 bases between them. The CDR3 sequence is CASSQDIARYNEQFF. The CDR3 DNA is TGCGCCAGCAGCCAAGATATTGCGAGGTACAATGAGCAGTTCTTC.

This clonotype was seen a few times. V and J are TRBV7-9 and TRBJ1-1; 9 bases match TRBD1. Trimming took 5 bases from V and 0 from J; bases not matched to a gene: 10. Germline CDR1 reads SEHNR; CDR2 reads FQNEAQ (reference sequence). The CDR3 runs 17 residues. This CDR3 is CASSPPGQGAVNTEAFF. Here the CDR3 DNA reads TGTGCCAGCAGCCCTCCGGGACAGGGAGCGGTGAACACTGAAGCTTTCTTT.

This clonotype was observed at least ten times. The chain joins TRBV5-6 to TRBJ1-2; D may be TRBD1 (5 bases). Trimming took 0 bases from V and 8 from J, leaving 11 bases between them. Germline-derived CDR1 and CDR2 are SGHDT and YYEEEE. CDR3 length: 13 amino acids. In DNA, the CDR3 is TGTGCCAGCAGCTTGGGAGGGGCGGAGGGCTACACCTTC. This encodes CASSLGGAEGYTF.

This clonotype was seen repeatedly, ten times or more. V is TRBV29-1 and J is TRBJ2-7; no reliable D call. The CDR3 has 12 amino acids. Germline CDR1 SQVTM, CDR2 ANQGSEA. V lost 4 bases, J lost 1 base, and 8 bases lay in between. The chain's CDR3 is CSVGKPSYEQYF. DNA for the CDR3: TGCAGCGTTGGGAAGCCATCCTACGAGCAGTACTTC.

This clonotype was picked up many times. The chain links TRBV14 to TRBJ2-3, with D perhaps matching TRBD2 (6 bases). Trimming took off 2 bases at V and 4 bases at J, with 22 bases between the two ends. The germline CDR1 and CDR2 sequences are SGHDN and FVKESK. The CDR3 has 18 residues. This CDR3 is CASSQTGTGTIVSDTQYF. The CDR3 DNA reads TGTGCCAGCAGCCAAACCGGGACTGGAACAATCGTATCAGATACGCAGTATTTT.

As to this clonotype: This may stem from a read error, because a much larger clone lies one nucleotide away. The gene calls are TRBV4-3 and TRBJ2-7; D is perhaps TRBD2 (7 bases). The CDR3 extends over 15 amino acids. Germline loops: CDR1 LGHNA, CDR2 YSLEER. V was clipped by 8 bases and J by 4 bases, with 21 bases between them. DNA of the CDR3: TGCGCCAGCTGCCGCCAGGGAGGGGGGGAGTACGAGCAGTACTTC. Protein product: CASCRQGGGEYEQYF.

The rearrangement links TRBV14 to TRBJ2-7; TRBD2 matches 7 bases. Germline CDR1 reads SGHDN; CDR2 reads FVKESK. V shed 0 bases, J shed 3 bases, and the junction held 8 bases outside the gene matches. The CDR3 runs 16 residues. This CDR3 is CASSQDLGLVGYEQYF. DNA of the CDR3: TGTGCCAGCAGCCAAGATCTTGGACTAGTGGGCTACGAGCAGTACTTC.

The table lists this clonotype with many counts. The chain carries TRBV7-2 and TRBJ2-6; tentatively, D is TRBD2 (5 bases). Trimming stripped 4 bases from V and 2 bases from J, with 12 bases between. Germline assignment: CDR1 SGHTA and CDR2 FQGNSA. CDR3 size: 16 residues. CDR3 coding DNA: TGTGCCAGCAGCTCGTTAGGGAGTACTGGGGCCAACGTCCTGACTTTC. Its translation is CASSSLGSTGANVLTF.

Of note for this clonotype: A clone one base away is much larger, so this may be a read error. The chain employs TRBV6-1 and TRBJ2-7; D gene ambiguous. This CDR3 comprises 12 residues. Between the trimmed V and J ends, which lost 8 bases and 2 bases, there was a span of 10 bases. The germline gives CDR1 MNHNS, CDR2 SASEGT. CDR3 protein: CASGRATYEQYF. For the CDR3, the DNA is TGTGCCAGCGGTCGGGCCACCTACGAGCAGTACTTC.

This clonotype came up a few times. J is TRBJ1-1 and V is TRBV5-8; a weak D match, TRBD1 (5 bases). CDR3 length: 15 residues. From germline, CDR1 is SGHTS and CDR2 YDEGEE. V gave up 1 base and J gave up 1 base, with 11 bases separating them. In DNA form, the CDR3 reads TGTGCCAGCAGCTTGTGGGACGAGACGAACACTGAAGCTTTCTTT. Translating gives CASSLWDETNTEAFF.

CDR3 coding DNA: TGTGCCAGCAGCGCAGGGACTAGCGGAAACTACGAGCAGTACTTC. Translation: CASSAGTSGNYEQYF. The chain carries TRBV9 and TRBJ2-7; TRBD2 matches at 11 bases. In germline, CDR1 is SGDLS, CDR2 YYNGEE. The ends lost 3 bases at V and 3 bases at J; junction bases unmatched: 5. The length of the CDR3 is 15 residues. Together with reference TRBV9 and TRBJ2-7, the CDR3 gives the full variable domain: DSGVTQTPKHLITATGQRVTLRCSPRSGDLSVYWYQQSLDQGLQFLIQYYNGEERAKGNILERFSAQQFPDLHSELNLSSLELGDSALYFCASSAGTSGNYEQYFGPGTRLTVT.

This clonotype showed up many times. The chain joins TRBV20-1 to TRBJ2-7, with unresolved D. The CDR3 loop spans 15 amino acids. Trimming stripped 0 bases from V and 5 bases from J, with 17 bases between. Per the germline V gene, CDR1 is DFQATT and CDR2 is SNEGSKA (reference sequence). The CDR3 loop is CSARDRAGPSHEQYF. The CDR3, as DNA: TGCAGTGCTAGAGATAGGGCAGGACCTTCCCACGAGCAGTACTTC.

This clonotype was recorded once. The V call is TRBV5-3, the J call TRBJ2-2; maybe TRBD1 (6 bases). TRBV5-3 is an open reading frame, and its role is uncertain. The ends were cut back, 8 bases at V and 0 bases at J, with 11 bases in the middle. The CDR3 runs to 14 residues. CDR3 protein: CASNEGANTGELFF. The CDR3 DNA is TGTGCCAGCAACGAGGGGGCGAACACCGGGGAGCTGTTTTTT.

This clonotype was observed many times. The chain recombines TRBV7-9 with TRBJ2-3; D unclear. V was pared by 1 base and J by 4 bases, with 9 bases between. The CDR3 extends over 14 amino acids. Germline V gene lookup returns CDR1 SEHNR and CDR2 FQNEAQ (reference sequence). CDR3 region: CASSLVSAPDTQYF. Written as DNA, the CDR3 is TGTGCCAGCAGCTTAGTGAGCGCCCCAGATACGCAGTATTTT.

This clonotype was detected many times. The chain recombines TRBV5-1 with TRBJ1-3; 11 nucleotides line up with TRBD1. V dropped 6 bases and J dropped 0; count of bases not matched to a gene: 2. There are 15 residues in the CDR3. Germline CDR1 is SGHRS and CDR2 is YFSETQ. In DNA, the CDR3 is TGCGCCAGCAAGGGGACAGGGGGCTCTGGAAACACCATATATTTT. Translating it yields CASKGTGGSGNTIYF.

As regards this clonotype: A much larger clone lies a single base off, so this may be a read error. The CDR3 protein is CASGLAGTYEQYV. DNA of the CDR3: TGTGCCAGCGGGCTTGCGGGGACCTACGAGCAGTACGTC. V and J are TRBV6-1 and TRBJ2-7, with a weak D call TRBD2 (6 bases). CDR1 and CDR2 from the germline V gene are MNHNS and SASEGT. Trimming left V 8 bases short and J 2 bases short, with 13 bases between. CDR3 length: 13 amino acids.

This clonotype was detected many times. This chain connects TRBV29-1 to TRBJ2-2, with 7 nucleotides matching TRBD2. The length of the CDR3 is 15 residues. CDR1 is SQVTM, CDR2 ANQGSEA, per germline. The DNA for the CDR3 is TGCAGTGCTACCGGGGATCGGGGGGTCACCGGGGAGCTGTTTTTT. Amino acids: CSATGDRGVTGELFF.

This clonotype was picked up many times. The chain uses TRBV2 and TRBJ2-3, with D maybe TRBD2 (7 bases). Trimming cost V 5 bases and J 0 bases, with 21 bases left between them. This CDR3 spans 18 amino acids. CDR1 is SNHLY and CDR2 is FYNNEI in the germline V gene. The CDR3 nucleotides read TGTGCCAGCAGTCCCTTTCATGGGGGGGGCTCCAGCACAGATACGCAGTATTTT. This sequence encodes CASSPFHGGGSSTDTQYF. The variable domain in full, with the rest retrieved from reference TRBV2 and TRBJ2-3, is EPEVTQTPSHQVTQMGQEVILRCVPISNHLYFYWYRQILGQKVEFLVSFYNNEISEKSEIFDDQFSVERPDGSNFTLKIRSTKLEDSAMYFCASSPFHGGGSSTDTQYFGPGTRLTVL.

In this sample, this clonotype turned up a few times. V gene TRBV19 combines with J gene TRBJ2-7; 7 bases map to TRBD2. With 5 bases clipped from V and 4 bases from J, the junction kept 11 bases outside the gene matches. The germline V gene encodes CDR1 LNHDA and CDR2 SQIVND (reference sequence). The CDR3 length is 15 residues. The CDR3 is CASSWQTGGGYEQYF. For the CDR3, the DNA is TGTGCCAGTAGTTGGCAGACGGGAGGCGGATACGAGCAGTACTTC.

This clonotype was counted many times. J is TRBJ2-3 and V is TRBV4-3; unclear D gene. The CDR3 totals 14 residues. The V end was cut by 1 base, the J end by 3 bases, with 8 bases between. In germline, CDR1 is LGHNA, CDR2 YSLEER. In DNA form, the CDR3 reads TGCGCCAGCAGCCAAGGGACGAATACAGATACGCAGTATTTT. Its protein is CASSQGTNTDTQYF.

On this clonotype: A junction boundary mismatches the germline segment, possibly from a read error. The chain is built from TRBV7-2 and TRBJ1-2; a possible D gene is TRBD1 (6 bases). The germline gives CDR1 SGHTA, CDR2 FQGNSA. The CDR3 sequence is 15 residues long. The CDR3 reads CASSLGDTAAYGHTF. CDR3 DNA: TGTGCCAGCAGCTTAGGGGACACCGCGGCCTATGGCCACACCTTC.

Many counts were recorded for this clonotype. The chain carries TRBV20-1 and TRBJ1-1; D is possibly TRBD1 (5 bases). The CDR3 is 15 residues long. V shed 0 bases and J shed 3 bases, with 14 bases lying between them. The germline V gene has CDR1 DFQATT and CDR2 SNEGSKA (reference sequence). CDR3 amino acids: CSARDSRAGYTEAFF. As DNA, the CDR3 is TGCAGTGCTAGAGATTCCAGGGCGGGCTACACTGAAGCTTTCTTT.

This clonotype occurred a few times. The rearrangement links TRBV3-1 to TRBJ2-3; D is undetermined. The V gene's germline CDR1 is LGHDT and CDR2 YNNKEL (reference sequence). Deletions cut 0 bases from V and 2 bases from J, with 9 bases between. This CDR3 has 15 amino acids. The CDR3 protein is CASSQDISNTDTQYF. CDR3 DNA sequence: TGTGCCAGCAGCCAAGATATCTCTAACACAGATACGCAGTATTTT.

This clonotype was seen only a few times. This chain joins TRBV6-2 or TRBV6-3 and TRBJ1-1; TRBD1 aligns across 7 bases. The V gene's germline CDR1 is MNHEY and CDR2 SVGEGT. This CDR3 spans 17 amino acids. V dropped 3 bases and J dropped 5; count of bases not matched to a gene: 15. The CDR3 DNA follows: TGTGCCAGCAGTTATTACCGCGGAGGGGGCAGGGGGACTGAAGCTTTCTTT. It translates to CASSYYRGGGRGTEAFF.

The V call is TRBV10-2, the J call TRBJ1-5; D uncertain. Per germline, CDR1 WSHSY and CDR2 SAAADI. V lost 0 bases and J 3 bases, leaving 9 bases between the germline ends. This CDR3 has 15 amino acids. CDR3 sequence: CASSESAESNQPQHF. The CDR3 DNA follows: TGCGCCAGCAGTGAGTCGGCAGAATCCAATCAGCCCCAGCATTTT.

Details on this clonotype: A much bigger clone sits one base away, suggesting this may be a read error. CDR3 sequence reads: CASRKEEPMNTGAFF. The CDR3 DNA follows: TGTGCCAGCAGGAAGGAAGAACCGATGAACACTGGAGCTTTCTTT. The chain links TRBV6-2 or TRBV6-3 to TRBJ1-1; no clear D. This CDR3 region has 15 residues. Germline V gene sequence: CDR1 MNHEY, CDR2 SVGEGT.

In its sample, this clonotype was seen many times. The V call is TRBV9, the J call TRBJ2-2, with D uncertain. This CDR3 region has 16 residues. The germline V gene has CDR1 SGDLS and CDR2 YYNGEE. With 0 bases removed from V and 0 bases from J, the gap between germline ends came to 9 bases. Written as DNA, the CDR3 is TGTGCCAGCAGCGTAGCCTTCGCTACGAACACCGGGGAGCTGTTTTTT. This gives the protein CASSVAFATNTGELFF.

The table lists this clonotype with a few counts. The chain links TRBV10-3 to TRBJ2-5; 11 nucleotides agree with TRBD2. V shed 1 base, J shed 2 bases, and the junction held 9 bases outside the gene matches. CDR3 length: 18 residues. CDR1 is ENHRY and CDR2 is SYGVKD in the germline V gene. The CDR3, as DNA: TGTGCCATCAGTGAGTATGGGACTAGCGGACACAGACAAGAGACCCAGTACTTC. Translation: CAISEYGTSGHRQETQYF.